This T cell receptor beta chain came from a study of T cell repertoires in cytomegalovirus infection. Study at large: CMV infection together with matching HLA type was indicated by public TCR beta signatures. Study outcomes and limitations: CMV-specific TCR beta clonotypes restricted by HLA-C were the ones dominating the ex vivo response. Carriers of CMV plus the relevant HLA were identified by cumulative public TCR beta family frequency.

This CDR3 spans 13 amino acids. Deletions cut 6 bases from V and 6 bases from J, with 14 bases between. TCRdb recomputed calls from the reads with MiXCR, one row per CDR3 protein. The sample lists 200,000 to 250,000 distinct CDR3 sequences, approximately 22% seen once, with roughly 20% in the top ten. For this clonotype: Its antigen is not identified.

The material sequenced was CD8+ T cells from PBMCs. This receptor was identified in a human donor in good health (CMV status not recorded). Some clones in this sample may be carry-over from other donors' samples. J is TRBJ1-1 and V is TRBV12-3 or TRBV12-4; perhaps TRBD1 as D (5 bases). CDR3 sequence reads: CASRVGWGAEAFF. The CDR3 DNA reads as TGTGCCAGCAGAGTTGGGTGGGGGGCTGAAGCTTTCTTT.